This T cell receptor (beta chain) was captured in a study of T-cell reconstitution after alpha-beta-depleted transplantation in children. Broader study findings: After one year, T-cell counts and TCRbeta diversity mostly came from new T cells. There were some patients whose high TCRbeta diversity at day 60 came from surviving recipient T cells and thymic progenitors.

Trimming cost V 8 bases and J 2 bases; bases outside gene matches: 14. Germline V gene data show CDR1 as MNHEY and CDR2 as SVGEGT. The CDR3 length is 17 residues. Preparation of the TCRbeta library was carried out with unique molecular identifiers. A single record per CDR3 protein comes from TCRdb applying MiXCR to the PCR reads. The data contain about 830,000 distinct CDR3 sequences, about 16% of them singletons. Of note for this clonotype: What it binds is unknown.

This TCR came from a male patient between 5 and 17 years old who had a stem cell transplant for acute lymphoblastic leukemia, so the T cells may come from the graft donor. The rearrangement uses TRBV6-2 or TRBV6-3 and TRBJ1-5; the match to TRBD1 covers 8 bases. Sequencing used PBMCs, mostly from graft donor cells, obtained 360 days after TCRalphabeta/CD19-depleted stem cell transplant. CDR3 bases: TGTGCCAGCGGGGGAACAGGGGGTGCGGTTGGCAATCAGCCCCAGCATTTT. This gives the protein CASGGTGGAVGNQPQHF.